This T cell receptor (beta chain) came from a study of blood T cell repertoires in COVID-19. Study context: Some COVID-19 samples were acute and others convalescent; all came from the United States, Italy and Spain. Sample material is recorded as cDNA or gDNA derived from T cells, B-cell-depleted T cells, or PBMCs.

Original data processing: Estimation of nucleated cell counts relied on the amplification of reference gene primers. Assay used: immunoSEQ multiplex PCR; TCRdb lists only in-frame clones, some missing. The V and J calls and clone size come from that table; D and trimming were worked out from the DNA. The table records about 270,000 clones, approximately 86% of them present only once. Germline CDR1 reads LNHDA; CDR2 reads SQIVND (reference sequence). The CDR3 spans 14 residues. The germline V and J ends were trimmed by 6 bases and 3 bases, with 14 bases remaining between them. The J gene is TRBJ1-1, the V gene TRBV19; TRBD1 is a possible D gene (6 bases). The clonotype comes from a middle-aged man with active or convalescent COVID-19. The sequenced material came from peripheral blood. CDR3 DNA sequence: TGTGCCAGTAGACCAATACAGGGTCACACTGAAGCTTTCTTT. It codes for CASRPIQGHTEAFF.